This TCR beta chain comes out of a study of OX40 agonist ivuxolimab in advanced cancers. About the study: With a range of 23 to 79, age averaged 60 years, and about 80% were male. Study-wide results and limits: CD4+ and CD8+ blood T cells expanded clonally by week 6 at 0.1 to 3.0 mg/kg.

CDR1 LGHNA and CDR2 YNFKEQ come from the germline V gene. CDR3 size: 17 residues. V shed 0 bases and J 0 bases; nucleotides not matched to a gene: 6. A word on this clone: What it recognizes is unknown.

TCRdb's copy holds only in-frame clones and misses some; the assay was immunoSEQ multiplex PCR. This table has about 96,000 clones, 70% to 85% appearing once. V and J are TRBV4-2 and TRBJ2-3, with 7 nucleotides matching TRBD1. The TCR sequence derives from an adult with an advanced solid tumor such as melanoma, head and neck, liver or kidney cancer. The specimen comprised CD4+ or CD8+ T cells sorted from blood, sampled in a trial of the OX40 agonist ivuxolimab. CDR3 nucleotides: TGTGCCAGCAGCCAAGAAGGACAGGCTCCTAGCACAGATACGCAGTATTTT. Encoded protein: CASSQEGQAPSTDTQYF.